This entry lists 31 T cell receptor beta chains sequenced from one sample in a study of shared clonotypes between healthy human individuals. Some clones are missing from TCRdb's copy, which holds only in-frame ones; the method was immunoSEQ multiplex PCR. The data show about a million clones, about 74% seen once. Sequenced material: memory CD4+ T cells sorted from blood. Subset defined: CD45RA-negative fraction. The receptors were sampled from a man between 18 and 35 years old in good health.

V usage is TRBV6-5 and J usage is TRBJ1-2, with a tentative D call TRBD1 (5 bases). The germline V gene has CDR1 MNHEY and CDR2 SVGAGI. The CDR3 sequence is 12 residues long. V lost 8 bases and J 8 bases, leaving 15 bases between the germline ends. CDR3 bases: TGTGCCAGCGCTTGGGGGGGTCAGGGCTACACCTTC. Protein: CASAWGGQGYTF.

The chain has TRBV19 and TRBJ1-1; no clear D gene. V was shortened by 7 bases and J by 11 bases, with 17 bases between the two germline ends. Germline lookup yields CDR1 LNHDA and CDR2 SQIVND (reference sequence). The CDR3 runs to 12 residues. CDR3 nucleotides: TGTGCCAGTATGTTTCCGGGCTCTGTGGCTTTCTTT. This codes for CASMFPGSVAFF. The whole variable domain, remainder taken from reference TRBV19 and TRBJ1-1, is DGGITQSPKYLFRKEGQNVTLSCEQNLNHDAMYWYRQDPGQGLRLIYYSQIVNDFQKGDIAEGYSVSREKKESFPLTVTSAQKNPTAFYLCASMFPGSVAFFGQGTRLTVV.

This chain uses TRBV18 with TRBJ2-5; D not certain. CDR3 size: 14 residues. The germline gives CDR1 KGHSH, CDR2 LQKENI. The V end lost 5 bases, the J end lost 5 bases, and 15 bases lay between the germline ends. The CDR3 region is CASSNRRDEETQYF. The CDR3 DNA is TGTGCCAGCTCAAATAGGCGCGATGAGGAGACCCAGTACTTC.

This clone was seen just once. This chain links TRBV18 with TRBJ2-3; 15 positions match TRBD2. The germline V gene encodes CDR1 KGHSH and CDR2 LQKENI. V lost 0 bases, J lost 0 bases, and 1 base stayed unmatched. The CDR3 is made up of 18 amino acids. The CDR3 bases are TGTGCCAGCTCACCACCGGGACTAGCGGGAGGTAGCACAGATACGCAGTATTTT. Its protein is CASSPPGLAGGSTDTQYF. Using reference TRBV18 and TRBJ2-3 for the parts outside the CDR3, the full variable domain is NAGVMQNPRHLVRRRGQEARLRCSPMKGHSHVYWYRQLPEEGLKFMVYLQKENIIDESGMPKERFSAEFPKEGPSILRIQQVVRGDSAAYFCASSPPGLAGGSTDTQYFGPGTRLTVL.

The chain combines TRBV4-3 with TRBJ2-7; TRBD2 matches 7 bases. The J segment lost 0 bases and the V segment lost 1 base, leaving 3 bases of the junction unmatched. Germline V lookup: CDR1 LGHNA, CDR2 YSLEER. The CDR3 has 15 residues. CDR3 DNA: TGCGCCAGCAGCCAAGCTTGGGGGGGCTCCTACGAGCAGTACTTC. It translates to CASSQAWGGSYEQYF.

This chain connects TRBV4-3 to TRBJ2-1; 7 bases align to TRBD2. CDR1 LGHNA and CDR2 YSLEER come from the germline V gene. This CDR3 spans 12 amino acids. J gave up 7 bases and V 4 bases, and 1 base lay outside the gene matches. This chain's CDR3 is CASSLGRNEQFF. As DNA, the CDR3 is TGCGCCAGCAGCCTCGGGAGGAATGAGCAGTTCTTC.

The chain carries TRBV18 and TRBJ2-3; 9 bases match TRBD2. Germline V CDR1 and CDR2: KGHSH, LQKENI. After removal of 2 bases from V and 5 bases from J, the junction contained 2 bases not matched to a gene. The CDR3 is 14 residues long. CDR3 coding DNA: TGTGCCAGCTCACCAGCTAGCGGGGTAGATACGCAGTATTTT. Protein sequence: CASSPASGVDTQYF.

This clone came up a few times. The rearrangement joins TRBV7-2 to TRBJ1-5, with unresolved D. Germline V gene sequence: CDR1 SGHTA, CDR2 FQGNSA. V lost 6 bases and J lost 2, with 8 bases in between. The CDR3 length is 13 residues. CDR3 region: CASSNQGNQPQHF. The CDR3 coding sequence is TGTGCCAGCAGTAATCAGGGCAATCAGCCCCAGCATTTT.

V is TRBV29-1 and J is TRBJ2-1; 10 positions agree with TRBD2. CDR1 is SQVTM, CDR2 ANQGSEA, per germline. This CDR3 has 15 residues. The trim removed 4 bases at V and 0 bases at J, leaving 3 bases unmatched. The CDR3 nucleotides read TGCAGCGTTGGAGCGGGAGGGAGCTCCTACAATGAGCAGTTCTTC. Translation: CSVGAGGSSYNEQFF.

The J gene is TRBJ1-2, the V gene TRBV4-1; the D gene is possibly TRBD1 (5 bases). The CDR3 has 14 residues. CDR1 MGHRA and CDR2 YSYEKL come from the germline V gene. Trimming removed 3 bases from V and 10 bases from J, with 18 bases in between. The CDR3 sequence is CASSHPGTLGLYTF. As DNA, the CDR3 is TGCGCCAGCAGCCACCCGGGGACCCTGGGCCTCTACACCTTC.

The J gene is TRBJ1-3, the V gene TRBV13, with 7 positions matching TRBD1. The CDR3 loop spans 15 amino acids. The germline V gene has CDR1 PRHDT and CDR2 FYEKMQ (reference sequence). J lost 0 bases, V lost 5 bases, and 4 bases had no gene match. CDR3 nucleotides: TGTGCCAGCAGCATACGGACAGGCTCTGGAAACACCATATATTTT. Its translation: CASSIRTGSGNTIYF. The full variable domain, rest sourced from reference TRBV13 and TRBJ1-3, is AAGVIQSPRHLIKEKRETATLKCYPIPRHDTVYWYQQGPGQDPQFLISFYEKMQSDKGSIPDRFSAQQFSDYHSELNMSSLELGDSALYFCASSIRTGSGNTIYFGEGSWLTVV.

The genes are TRBV4-1 and TRBJ1-1; 8 nucleotides match TRBD1. V gave up 2 bases and J gave up 3 bases; unmatched junction bases: 5. The CDR3 runs to 15 residues. Per the germline V gene, CDR1 is MGHRA and CDR2 is YSYEKL. The CDR3 spells CASSQNQGAYTEAFF. CDR3 nucleotide sequence: TGCGCCAGCAGCCAAAACCAGGGGGCGTACACTGAAGCTTTCTTT.

Note on this clone: Other DNA sequences in the sample encode the same CDR3. The chain combines TRBV27 with TRBJ2-3; D is unclear. The CDR3 loop spans 14 amino acids. Germline CDR1 MNHEY, CDR2 SMNVEV (reference sequence). V was trimmed by 3 bases and J by 3 bases, leaving 10 bases between them. The CDR3, as DNA: TGTGCCAGCAGTTTTCAAGGCAGGACAGATACGCAGTATTTT. Its protein is CASSFQGRTDTQYF.

The rearrangement joins TRBV7-2 to TRBJ1-2; D gene unclear. The germline V gene encodes CDR1 SGHTA and CDR2 FQGNSA. V was trimmed by 4 bases and J by 2 bases, leaving 8 bases between them. The CDR3 has 13 residues. The CDR3 DNA reads as TGTGCCAGCAGCTCGAGGGTAAACTATGGCTACACCTTC. Residues: CASSSRVNYGYTF.

This chain joins TRBV11-2 and TRBJ2-1, with D possibly matching TRBD2 (6 bases). Trimming took 0 bases from V and 3 from J, leaving 15 bases between them. This CDR3 has 17 amino acids. Germline CDR1 reads SGHAT; CDR2 reads FQNNGV. CDR3 DNA sequence: TGTGCCAGCAGCTTAGATCGTGGGGGGAAAGTCTACAATGAGCAGTTCTTC. Residues: CASSLDRGGKVYNEQFF.

A remark on this clone: Other DNA sequences from this sample encode an identical CDR3 as well. The V and J genes are TRBV30 and TRBJ1-3; possible D gene TRBD1, 6 bases. This CDR3 is built from 12 residues. Trimming shortened V by 0 bases and J by 7 bases, and 7 bases separated the two germline ends. The germline gives CDR1 GTSNPN, CDR2 SVGIG (reference sequence). The CDR3 region is CAWSVQGNTIYF. The DNA of the CDR3 is TGTGCCTGGAGTGTACAGGGCAACACCATATATTTT.

V and J are TRBV28 and TRBJ2-7; D is unclear. V lost 2 bases, J lost 3 bases, and 11 bases lay in between. Germline V gene sequence: CDR1 MDHEN, CDR2 SYDVKM. CDR3 length: 14 residues. The CDR3 reads CASSLVHTFYEQYF. The CDR3 region has the DNA TGTGCCAGCAGTTTAGTGCACACGTTCTACGAGCAGTACTTC.

This clone was seen only a few times. V is TRBV10-2 and J is TRBJ2-1; 10 bases match TRBD2. Trimming at V came to 2 bases and at J to 3 bases, leaving 10 bases not matched to a gene. The CDR3 runs 18 residues. Germline V gives CDR1 WSHSY, CDR2 SAAADI. The CDR3 nucleotides are TGCGCCAGCAGTGAGGCTAGCGGGAGCCTTTTGGGCTACAATGAGCAGTTCTTC. This gives the protein CASSEASGSLLGYNEQFF.

The chain recombines TRBV7-2 with TRBJ2-5, with TRBD2 matching over 13 bases. Germline CDR1 SGHTA, CDR2 FQGNSA. The CDR3 contains 16 residues. Unmatched junction bases numbered 4, after V lost 5 bases and J lost 1 base. CDR3 region: CASSPGLAGSQETQYF. Here the CDR3 DNA reads TGTGCCAGCAGCCCGGGACTAGCGGGATCCCAAGAGACCCAGTACTTC. The complete variable domain, with remaining parts taken from reference TRBV7-2 and TRBJ2-5, reads GAGVSQSPSNKVTEKGKDVELRCDPISGHTALYWYRQSLGQGLEFLIYFQGNSAPDKSGLPSDRFSAERTGGSVSTLTIQRTQQEDSAVYLCASSPGLAGSQETQYFGPGTRLLVL.

This chain joins TRBV6-6 and TRBJ1-1; 9 positions match TRBD1. After removal of 9 bases from V and 9 bases from J, the junction contained 5 bases not matched to a gene. Germline V gene sequence: CDR1 MNHNY, CDR2 SVGAGI (reference sequence). This CDR3 is 11 amino acids long. The CDR3: CASDRGDQAFF. The CDR3 DNA reads TGTGCCAGTGACAGGGGGGACCAAGCTTTCTTT.

The genes are TRBV19 and TRBJ2-3; D remains ambiguous. V was pared by 9 bases and J by 0 bases, with 13 bases between. There are 14 residues in the CDR3. The V gene's germline CDR1 is LNHDA and CDR2 SQIVND (reference sequence). DNA of the CDR3: TGTGCCAGCTCTATAAGGGCTAGCACAGATACGCAGTATTTT. Translation gives CASSIRASTDTQYF.

In this sample, this clone turned up many times. This chain connects TRBV6-5 to TRBJ2-1, with D unclear. Between the trimmed V and J ends, which lost 7 bases and 5 bases, there was a span of 9 bases. This CDR3 is 12 amino acids long. CDR1 MNHEY and CDR2 SVGAGI come from the germline V gene. CDR3 in amino acids: CASTARNNEQFF. CDR3 in DNA: TGTGCCAGCACGGCTAGAAACAATGAGCAGTTCTTC.

The chain combines TRBV5-1 with TRBJ2-2, with TRBD2 identical over 7 bases. Unmatched junction bases numbered 8, after V lost 4 bases and J lost 2 bases. Germline V gives CDR1 SGHRS, CDR2 YFSETQ. The CDR3 covers 16 residues. The CDR3 here is CASSPGPSGNTGELFF. CDR3 DNA sequence: TGCGCCAGCAGCCCGGGGCCTAGCGGAAACACCGGGGAGCTGTTTTTT.

This clone was recorded many times. The sample has other DNA sequences that encode this CDR3 too. The chain employs TRBV5-1 and TRBJ1-1; D ambiguous. Trimming took 5 bases from V and 0 from J, leaving 11 bases between them. The CDR3 is 14 amino acids. The germline CDR1 and CDR2 sequences are SGHRS and YFSETQ. Here the CDR3 DNA reads TGCGCCAGCAGTTCTGGACTGCTGAACACTGAAGCTTTCTTT. Amino acid sequence: CASSSGLLNTEAFF. Using reference TRBV5-1 and TRBJ1-1 for the parts outside the CDR3, the full variable domain is KAGVTQTPRYLIKTRGQQVTLSCSPISGHRSVSWYQQTPGQGLQFLFEYFSETQRNKGNFPGRFSGRQFSNSRSEMNVSTLELGDSALYLCASSSGLLNTEAFFGQGTRLTVV.

The V and J genes are TRBV6-1 and TRBJ2-7; D assignment may be TRBD1 or TRBD2 (6 bases each). The germline V gene encodes CDR1 MNHNS and CDR2 SASEGT. The V gene lost 0 bases and the J gene lost 2 bases, with 11 bases spanning the gap. The CDR3 is 15 amino acids. CDR3 DNA: TGTGCCAGCAGTGAAGCGGGGGCGGGACCCTACGAGCAGTACTTC. Its translation is CASSEAGAGPYEQYF.

The chain recombines TRBV7-9 with TRBJ1-1; unclear D gene. Germline assignment: CDR1 SEHNR and CDR2 FQNEAQ (reference sequence). The CDR3 contains 12 residues. Between the trimmed V and J ends, which lost 1 base and 11 bases, there was a span of 11 bases. This chain's CDR3 is CASSLDYLWAFF. In nucleotides, the CDR3 is TGTGCCAGCAGCTTAGATTACTTGTGGGCTTTCTTT.

Remarks on this clone: The same CDR3 also results from other DNA sequences found in this sample. The chain joins TRBV5-1 to TRBJ1-6, with a weak D call TRBD1 (6 bases). Trimming stripped 2 bases from V and 5 bases from J, with 14 bases between. This CDR3 has 16 amino acids. The germline V gene has CDR1 SGHRS and CDR2 YFSETQ. CDR3 region: CASSLDTGQDNSPLHF. The CDR3 nucleotides read TGCGCCAGCAGCTTAGATACGGGACAAGATAATTCACCCCTCCACTTT.

This clone was counted a few times. The V and J genes are TRBV21-1 and TRBJ1-2. TRBV21-1 is a pseudogene locus. CDR3 length: 13 residues. CDR3 protein: CASSVPQGGGYTF. CDR3 DNA sequence: TGTGCCAGCAGCGTACCACAGGGAGGAGGCTACACCTTC.

The chain employs TRBV19 and TRBJ2-3; D is possibly TRBD2 (5 bases). Germline V gene data show CDR1 as LNHDA and CDR2 as SQIVND (reference sequence). The CDR3 covers 15 residues. The V and J ends lost 5 bases and 5 bases respectively, with 17 bases between them. This chain's CDR3 is CASSAGAGKLDTQYF. The CDR3 region has the DNA TGTGCCAGTAGTGCTGGAGCCGGGAAACTAGATACGCAGTATTTT.

V gene TRBV6-5 combines with J gene TRBJ2-5, with 10 bases aligning to TRBD2. Trimming at V came to 2 bases and at J to 6 bases, leaving 6 bases not matched to a gene. Germline V lookup: CDR1 MNHEY, CDR2 SVGAGI. The CDR3 is 15 residues long. The CDR3 loop is CASSYQGLAWQTQYF. CDR3 DNA: TGTGCCAGCAGTTACCAGGGACTAGCGTGGCAGACCCAGTACTTC.

The chain joins TRBV6-6 to TRBJ1-3, with D perhaps TRBD1 (6 bases). V lost 6 bases and J lost 4, with 16 bases in between. Germline CDR1 reads MNHNY; CDR2 reads SVGAGI (reference sequence). The CDR3 length is 15 residues. The CDR3 region has the DNA TGTGCCAGCAGCCGCGAGGGGGTAATGGGAAACACCATATATTTT. Amino acid sequence: CASSREGVMGNTIYF.